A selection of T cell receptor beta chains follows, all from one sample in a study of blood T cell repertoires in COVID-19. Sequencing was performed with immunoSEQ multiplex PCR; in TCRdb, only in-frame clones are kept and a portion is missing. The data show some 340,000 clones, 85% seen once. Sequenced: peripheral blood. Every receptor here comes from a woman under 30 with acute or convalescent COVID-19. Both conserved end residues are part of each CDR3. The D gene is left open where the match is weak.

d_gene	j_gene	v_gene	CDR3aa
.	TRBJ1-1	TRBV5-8	CASSQQVLLNTEAFF
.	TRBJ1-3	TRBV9	CASSVGRGAGNTIYF
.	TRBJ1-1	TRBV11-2	CASINRGVGGTEAFF
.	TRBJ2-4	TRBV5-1	CASSLTGEGNIQYF
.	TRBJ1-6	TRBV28	CASSSQAGNSPLHF
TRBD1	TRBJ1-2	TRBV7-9	CASSRGQAYGYTF
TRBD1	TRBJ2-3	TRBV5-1	CASRGQVFPDTQYF
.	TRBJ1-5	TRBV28	CASSFSRGDQPQHF
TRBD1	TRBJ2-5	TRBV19	CASSTRDRGRETQYF
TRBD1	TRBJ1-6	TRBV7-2	CASSLYRGSDSPLHF
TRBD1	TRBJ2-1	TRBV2	CASGTASYNEQFF
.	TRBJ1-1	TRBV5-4	CASSLGGGTEAFF
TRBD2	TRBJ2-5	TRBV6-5	CASSYELNGGETQYF
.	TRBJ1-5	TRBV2	CASTERQGNQPQHF